This T cell receptor (beta chain) appears in the sequencing data of a study of cytomegalovirus exposure and HLA in healthy donors. Study findings and constraints: Presence/absence analyses took donor sequencing depth as roughly uniform. Later work associated 16,951 TCR beta sequences with HLA alleles at 0.05 false discovery rate. Reportedly, HLA-A and HLA-B alleles of most subjects were accurately predicted from TCR beta.

Trimming took off 1 base at V and 4 bases at J, with 8 bases between the two ends. This CDR3 contains 14 residues. CDR1 is SGHVS, CDR2 FQNEAQ, per germline. PCR was performed using 60 Vbeta and 13 Jbeta primers. Only in-frame clones appear in the TCRdb table, and some are missing; sequencing was by immunoSEQ multiplex PCR. The sample contains 150,000 to 200,000 clones, around 79% of which appear only once. Remarks on this clone: Its antigen is currently unknown.

The source of this sequence is a woman between 45 and 60 years old in good health and CMV-seronegative. This chain uses TRBV7-8 with TRBJ1-3; D uncertain. Sequencing was carried out using PBMCs. CDR3 sequence: CASSLGGWGNTIYF. CDR3 DNA: TGTGCCAGCAGCTTAGGAGGCTGGGGAAACACCATATATTTT.